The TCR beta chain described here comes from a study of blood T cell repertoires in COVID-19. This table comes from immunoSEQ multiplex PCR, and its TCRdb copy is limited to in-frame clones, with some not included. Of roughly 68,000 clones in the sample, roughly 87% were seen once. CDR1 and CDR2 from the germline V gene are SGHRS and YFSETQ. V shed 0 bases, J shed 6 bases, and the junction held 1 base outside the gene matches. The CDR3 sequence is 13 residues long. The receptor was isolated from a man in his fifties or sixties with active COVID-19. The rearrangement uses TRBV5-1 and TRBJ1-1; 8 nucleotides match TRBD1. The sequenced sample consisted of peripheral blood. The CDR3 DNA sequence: TGCGCCAGCAGCTTGGACAGGGGGGCTGAAGCTTTCTTT. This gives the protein CASSLDRGAEAFF.